This T cell receptor (beta chain) emerged from a study of blood T cell repertoires in COVID-19. Study information: From T cells, B-cell-depleted T cells, or PBMCs came the material, which was cDNA or gDNA.

The CDR3 spans 16 residues. Germline lookup yields CDR1 GTSNPN and CDR2 SVGIG (reference sequence). Trimming cost V 2 bases and J 7 bases; bases outside gene matches: 7. The data were produced by immunoSEQ multiplex PCR, yet TCRdb's version contains in-frame clones alone and is incomplete. The sample lists some 140,000 clones, about 70% occurring once. This receptor was taken from a man at least 80 years old with acute or convalescent COVID-19. The V gene is TRBV30, the J gene TRBJ2-3; TRBD2 matches 15 bases. Sequenced: peripheral blood. CDR3: CAWSQWGLAGGYTQYF. In DNA form, the CDR3 reads TGTGCCTGGAGTCAATGGGGACTAGCGGGGGGATATACGCAGTATTTT.